The 3 T cell receptor beta chains below were found in one sample sequenced in a study of T cell clonality in common variable immunodeficiency. General observations from the study: In common variable immunodeficiency, TCR beta chains reportedly carried fewer deletions and N-nucleotide insertions.

These TCRs are of unknown antigen specificity. Generated by immunoSEQ multiplex PCR, the TCRdb table keeps only in-frame clones and is missing some. The profile covers some 17,000 clones, none occurring a single time. Sequenced material: peripheral blood mononuclear cells. The receptors derive from a human donor with common variable immunodeficiency.

This clone has a handful of counts. Coverage ceases 3 residues before the CDR3 finishes, and the germline J gene fills in the end. V and J are TRBV7-9 and TRBJ1-1; D call uncertain. Trimming cost V 4 bases and J 3 bases, with 6 bases left between them. Germline V gene lookup returns CDR1 SEHNR and CDR2 FQNEAQ (reference sequence). The CDR3 consists of 12 residues. CDR3 sequence reads: CASSSLYTEAFF. The sequenced part of the CDR3 DNA is TGTGCCAGCAGCTCCCTATACACTGAA.

Notes on this clone: The DNA ends 3 residues before the CDR3 does, and the rest of the CDR3 is filled in from the germline J gene. The chain couples TRBV7-9 to TRBJ2-5, with D uncertain. Germline V lookup: CDR1 SEHNR, CDR2 FQNEAQ (reference sequence). V lost 1 base and J lost 5, with 11 bases in between. This CDR3 is 14 amino acids long. CDR3 loop: CASSLVVAGETQYF. Partial CDR3 DNA: TGTGCCAGCAGCTTAGTTGTTGCCGGGGAGACC.

This clone has at least ten counts. The observed sequence ends 3 residues before the CDR3 terminus, with the missing tail filled in from the germline J gene. The chain links TRBV5-1 to TRBJ2-2; D remains ambiguous. Germline loops: CDR1 SGHRS, CDR2 YFSETQ. The V gene lost 0 bases and the J gene lost 1 base, with 4 bases spanning the gap. CDR3 size: 14 residues. The part of the CDR3 DNA that was read is TGCGCCAGCAGCTTGGGACAGAACACCGGGGAG. This encodes CASSLGQNTGE. The complete CDR3 sequence is CASSLGQNTGELFF.